The present T cell receptor beta chain was sequenced within a study of T cell responses to AZD1222 COVID-19 vaccine. Points from the study as a whole: Dominant CD4 TCR responses targeted spike regions 160-218 and 743-854. Just six or seven AZD1222 recipients tested seropositive at baseline.

Data came from immunoSEQ multiplex PCR; TCRdb stores just in-frame clones and leaves some out. The profile shows 150,000 to 200,000 clones, just over 90% of them singletons. From germline, CDR1 is SNHLY and CDR2 FYNNEI. The CDR3 has 13 amino acids. V lost 4 bases to trimming and J lost 9 bases, with 13 bases between them. Comment on this clone: Its antigen remains unidentified.

Sequenced material: peripheral blood, taken 28 days after the second AZD1222 dose. The chain carries TRBV2 and TRBJ1-5; perhaps TRBD1 as D (5 bases). The TCR comes from an adult who received the AZD1222 COVID-19 vaccine. The CDR3: CASSGDGSGPQHF. For the CDR3, the DNA is TGTGCCAGCAGTGGGGACGGGTCCGGGCCCCAGCATTTT.